This is a list of T cell receptor beta chains from one sample in a study of OX40 agonist ivuxolimab in advanced cancers. Assay: immunoSEQ multiplex PCR; the TCRdb copy retains only in-frame clones and omits some. This table has about 82,000 clones, roughly 92% appearing once. The sample here was CD4+ or CD8+ T cells sorted from blood, taken in a trial of the OX40 agonist ivuxolimab. The receptors derive from an adult with an advanced solid tumor such as melanoma, head and neck, liver or kidney cancer. CDR3s include the opening cysteine and the closing phenylalanine or tryptophan. Each record gives: J gene, V gene, D gene, CDR3 protein, CDR3 DNA. The D gene is left open where the match is weak.

TRBJ2-3,TRBV10-1,.,CASSDRWGTDTQYF,TGCGCCAGCAGTGACAGGTGGGGCACAGATACGCAGTATTTT
TRBJ2-7,TRBV18,TRBD1,CASSEQGDSYEQYF,TGTGCCAGCTCTGAACAGGGGGATTCCTACGAGCAGTACTTC
TRBJ2-1,TRBV6-1,TRBD2,CASRVAGGLLNEQFF,TGTGCCAGCAGAGTGGCGGGGGGGCTGTTAAATGAGCAGTTCTTC
TRBJ2-3,TRBV19,.,CASSTAAGIDTQYF,TGTGCCAGTAGTACCGCGGCAGGGATAGATACGCAGTATTTT
TRBJ2-1,TRBV9,TRBD2,CASSQVGGAFNEQFF,TGTGCCAGCAGCCAGGTCGGGGGGGCCTTCAATGAGCAGTTCTTC
TRBJ2-1,TRBV6-6,.,CASSPGQHEQFF,TGTGCCAGCAGTCCAGGACAGCATGAGCAGTTCTTC
TRBJ2-6,TRBV2,TRBD1,CAGQGGGANVLTF,TGTGCCGGACAGGGCGGTGGGGCCAACGTCCTGACTTTC
TRBJ1-4,TRBV5-1,TRBD1,CASSSGTGNEKLFF,TGCGCCAGCAGCTCCGGGACAGGGAATGAAAAACTGTTTTTT
TRBJ1-5,TRBV7-9,TRBD1,CASSAGQGEGNQPQHF,TGTGCCAGCAGCGCAGGACAGGGTGAGGGCAATCAGCCCCAGCATTTT
TRBJ2-7,TRBV6-5,.,CASNPGTGQYF,TGTGCCAGCAATCCCGGCACCGGGCAGTACTTC
TRBJ1-6,TRBV5-1,TRBD1,CASSSGQENSPLHF,TGCGCCAGCAGCTCCGGACAGGAGAATTCACCCCTCCACTTT